This T cell receptor (beta chain) was sequenced for a study of beta chain features in type 1 diabetes. The whole isolated RNA underwent reverse transcription, so sequencing captured expressed TCRB transcripts. Some clones are missing from TCRdb's copy, which holds only in-frame ones; the method was immunoSEQ multiplex PCR. The data contain 350,000 or so clones, less than 20% of them singletons. The CDR3 totals 15 residues. Trimming cost V 8 bases and J 0 bases; bases outside gene matches: 6. Germline CDR1 and CDR2: ENHRY and SYGVKD. The source material was naive CD4+ T cells from blood. The chain employs TRBV10-3 and TRBJ2-1; 8 nucleotides agree with TRBD2. This clonotype was sampled from a woman younger than 30 in good health. CDR3 sequence (DNA): TGTGCCATCCAAGCGGGAGCAACCTCCTACAATGAGCAGTTCTTC. Translated: CAIQAGATSYNEQFF.